Listed here are 10 T cell receptor beta chains from one sample, sequenced in a study of cytomegalovirus exposure and HLA in healthy donors. Primers included in the PCR were 60 Vbeta and 13 Jbeta primers. Here immunoSEQ multiplex PCR was the method, and the copy in TCRdb shows in-frame clones only, minus some. Here the sample spans approximately 140,000 clones, around 79% being singletons. Sequencing was done on a sample of PBMCs. The receptors were gathered from a human donor in good health.

Points on this clone: Other DNA sequences in this sample translate to the same CDR3. The CDR3 region is CASSYATPTGYGGYTF. For the CDR3, the DNA is TGTGCCAGCAGTTACGCTACACCTACAGGGTATGGTGGCTACACCTTC. The chain recombines TRBV2 with TRBJ1-2, with D possibly TRBD1 on 6 matching bases. The CDR3 totals 16 residues. In germline, CDR1 is SNHLY, CDR2 FYNNEI. With 5 bases removed from V and 7 bases from J, the gap between germline ends came to 23 bases. The variable domain in full, with the rest retrieved from reference TRBV2 and TRBJ1-2, is EPEVTQTPSHQVTQMGQEVILRCVPISNHLYFYWYRQILGQKVEFLVSFYNNEISEKSEIFDDQFSVERPDGSNFTLKIRSTKLEDSAMYFCASSYATPTGYGGYTFGSGTRLTVV.

Regarding this clone: An end of the junction differs from the germline gene, which may be a read error. This chain connects TRBV11-2 to TRBJ1-1; tentative D call: TRBD1 (6 bases). The CDR3 has 15 residues. Per the germline V gene, CDR1 is SGHAT and CDR2 is FQNNGV. The CDR3 DNA reads as TGTGCCAGCAGCCCCGGGGGGCAGTCGAACCCTGAAGCTTTCTTT. Translating gives CASSPGGQSNPEAFF.

The V gene is TRBV15, the J gene TRBJ1-5; D gene ambiguous. V was pared by 1 base and J by 5 bases, with 9 bases between. This CDR3 is 14 amino acids long. CDR1 is LNHNV, CDR2 YYDKDF, per germline (reference sequence). CDR3 nucleotide sequence: TGTGCCACCAGCAGAGTTGGCGGAGATCAGCCCCAGCATTTT. It translates to CATSRVGGDQPQHF.

This chain connects TRBV10-3 to TRBJ2-1; 9 bases match TRBD2. Trimming cost V 2 bases and J 1 base; bases outside gene matches: 3. The germline V gene encodes CDR1 ENHRY and CDR2 SYGVKD. CDR3 length equals 16 residues. The CDR3: CAISEASGVSYNEQFF. The CDR3 DNA reads as TGTGCCATCAGTGAGGCTAGCGGGGTGTCCTACAATGAGCAGTTCTTC.

The rearrangement uses TRBV16 and TRBJ1-2; no reliable D call. With 1 base removed from V and 7 bases from J, the gap between germline ends came to 7 bases. The length of the CDR3 is 12 residues. CDR1 and CDR2 (germline): KGHSY, FQNENV. CDR3 DNA sequence: TGTGCCAGCAGCCAATATAACAGTGGCTACACCTTC. This codes for CASSQYNSGYTF.

The rearrangement links TRBV4-2 to TRBJ2-6, with D maybe TRBD1 (5 bases). The germline gives CDR1 LGHNA, CDR2 YNFKEQ. This CDR3 is built from 17 residues. V was shortened by 4 bases and J by 0 bases, with 13 bases between the two germline ends. The CDR3 sequence: CASSRTRADSGANVLTF. The CDR3 nucleotides read TGTGCCAGCAGCCGGACACGGGCAGACTCTGGGGCCAACGTCCTGACTTTC.

The genes are TRBV19 and TRBJ2-7; 9 nucleotides align to TRBD1. V lost 4 bases and J lost 5; bases outside the gene matches: 12. Germline V gene data show CDR1 as LNHDA and CDR2 as SQIVND (reference sequence). The CDR3 covers 16 residues. CDR3 coding DNA: TGTGCCAGTAGTACCTCCGGGACAGGGCCTACCAACGAGCAGTACTTC. Protein sequence: CASSTSGTGPTNEQYF. The entire variable domain, with the rest obtained from reference TRBV19 and TRBJ2-7, is as follows: DGGITQSPKYLFRKEGQNVTLSCEQNLNHDAMYWYRQDPGQGLRLIYYSQIVNDFQKGDIAEGYSVSREKKESFPLTVTSAQKNPTAFYLCASSTSGTGPTNEQYFGPGTRLTVT.

This chain links TRBV7-9 with TRBJ2-7; perhaps TRBD1 as D (7 bases). Trimming left V 4 bases short and J 7 bases short, with 8 bases between. CDR3 size: 11 residues. In germline, CDR1 is SEHNR, CDR2 FQNEAQ (reference sequence). The CDR3 protein is CASSSGGEQYF. The CDR3 bases are TGTGCCAGCAGCTCAGGGGGGGAGCAGTACTTC.

The chain recombines TRBV2 with TRBJ1-4; D gene uncertain. CDR3 length: 13 residues. The ends were cut back, 3 bases at V and 7 bases at J, with 9 bases in the middle. CDR1 SNHLY and CDR2 FYNNEI come from the germline V gene. As DNA, the CDR3 is TGTGCCAGCAGTGAGAAGCCTACTGAAAAACTGTTTTTT. Translated, it gives CASSEKPTEKLFF.

This clone showed up just a few times. The gene calls are TRBV6-4 and TRBJ1-1; tentatively, D is TRBD1 (5 bases). Germline V gene sequence: CDR1 MRHNA, CDR2 SNTAGT. There are 12 residues in the CDR3. V was shortened by 0 bases and J by 9 bases, with 8 bases between the two germline ends. The DNA for the CDR3 is TGTGCCAGCAGTGACTCGATGGGGCAAGCTTTCTTT. This sequence encodes CASSDSMGQAFF.